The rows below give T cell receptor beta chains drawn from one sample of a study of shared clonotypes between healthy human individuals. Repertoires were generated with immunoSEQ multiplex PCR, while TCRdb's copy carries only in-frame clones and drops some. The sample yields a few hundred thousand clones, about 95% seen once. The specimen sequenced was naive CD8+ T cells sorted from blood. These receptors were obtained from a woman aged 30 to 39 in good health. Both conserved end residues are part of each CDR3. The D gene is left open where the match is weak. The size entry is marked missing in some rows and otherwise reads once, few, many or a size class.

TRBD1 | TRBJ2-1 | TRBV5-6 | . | TGTGCCAGCAGCCCCGGGACAGGGCTCAATGAGCAGTTCTTC | CASSPGTGLNEQFF
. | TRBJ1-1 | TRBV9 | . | TGTGCCAGCAGCTACACCGGGACCCTAGACCAAGCCTCTGAAGCTTTCTTT | CASSYTGTLDQASEAFF
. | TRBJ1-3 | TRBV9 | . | TGTGCCAGCAGCGTAGAAACCCTGGGAAACACCATATATTTT | CASSVETLGNTIYF
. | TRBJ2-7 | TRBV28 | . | TGTGCCAGCACGCAGGGCTCCTACGAGCAGTACTTC | CASTQGSYEQYF
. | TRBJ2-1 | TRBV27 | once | TGTGCCAGCAGTTCTCCCTCCGGGGGAGCCTACAATGAGCAGTTCTTC | CASSSPSGGAYNEQFF
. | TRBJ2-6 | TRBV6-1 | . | TGTGCCAGCAGTGGTTGGACGTTCTCTGGGGCCAACGTCCTGACTTTC | CASSGWTFSGANVLTF
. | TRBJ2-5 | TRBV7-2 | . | TGTGCCAGCAGCTTAGACAGGGAAGAGACCCAGTACTTC | CASSLDREETQYF
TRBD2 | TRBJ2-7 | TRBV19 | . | TGTGCCAGTAGTATAGTCCTTAGCGGGAGCTACGAGCAGTACTTC | CASSIVLSGSYEQYF
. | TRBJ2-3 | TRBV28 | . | TGTGCCAGCAGTTATGAGGGAGGGGGGGGAGATACGCAGTATTTT | CASSYEGGGGDTQYF
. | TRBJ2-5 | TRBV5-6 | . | TGTGCCAGCAGAGCAGGACTCAGCTCCCGGGAGACCCAGTACTTC | CASRAGLSSRETQYF
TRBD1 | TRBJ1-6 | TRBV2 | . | TGTGCCAGCAGATTAACAGGGGTCGGTTCACCCCTCCACTTT | CASRLTGVGSPLHF
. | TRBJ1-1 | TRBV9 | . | TGTGCCAGCAGCGTGTACGGGAACACTGAAGCTTTCTTT | CASSVYGNTEAFF
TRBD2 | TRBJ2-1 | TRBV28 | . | TGTGCCAGCAGTTTCGGCCTAGCGGGAGGCTATGAGCAGTTCTTC | CASSFGLAGGYEQFF
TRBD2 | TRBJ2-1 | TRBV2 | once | TGTGCCAGCAGTGATGGACTAGGGGCCTACAATGAGCAGTTCTTC | CASSDGLGAYNEQFF
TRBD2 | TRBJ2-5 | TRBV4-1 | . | TGCGCCAGCAGCCAAGTTGCGGGAGACAGACGAGAGACCCAGTACTTC | CASSQVAGDRRETQYF
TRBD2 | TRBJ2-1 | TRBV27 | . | TGTGCCATCCGTAGCGGGAGACCGAATGAGCAGTTCTTC | CAIRSGRPNEQFF
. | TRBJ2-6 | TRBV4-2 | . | TGTGCCAGCAGCCAAGGGCCGATCTCTGGGGCCAACGTCCTGACTTTC | CASSQGPISGANVLTF
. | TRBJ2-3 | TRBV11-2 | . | TGTGCCAGCACCCCTCCTCTACCAACTGCTACGCAGTATTTT | CASTPPLPTATQYF
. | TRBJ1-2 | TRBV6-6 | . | TGTGCCAGCAGCCCGGGGATAACCTATGGCTACACCTTC | CASSPGITYGYTF
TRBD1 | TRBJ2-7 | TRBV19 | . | TGTGCCAGTAGCCCGGGACAGGCGGTCTACGAGCAGTACTTC | CASSPGQAVYEQYF
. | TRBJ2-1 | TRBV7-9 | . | TGTGCCAGCAGCTTTCTAGCGTATGAGCAGTTCTTC | CASSFLAYEQFF
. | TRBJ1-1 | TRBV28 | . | TGTGCCAGCAGCCTGACGCGGAGGAACACTGAAGCTTTCTTT | CASSLTRRNTEAFF